This T cell receptor (beta chain) derives from a study of Graves' ophthalmopathy and Graves' hyperthyroidism. Findings of the study overall: Blood repertoires reportedly contained most expanded thyroid clonotypes above 0.001 frequency. The model achieved 70.59% sensitivity and around 78% specificity for ophthalmopathy progression.

Other autoimmune diseases, uncontrolled infections, pregnancy and lactation each led to patient exclusion. Out of 9.5 to 10 ml of fresh peripheral blood, PBMCs were obtained. V was clipped by 5 bases and J by 1 base, with 11 bases between them. This CDR3 has 15 amino acids. CDR1 and CDR2 from the germline V gene are PRHDT and FYEKMQ (reference sequence). Points on this clonotype: Its antigen remains unknown.

The TCR beta CDR3 regions underwent amplification from RNA transcripts. Scientists carried out first-round RT-PCR using HTBI primers and then a second-round multiplex PCR. Each CDR3 protein gets one entry after TCRdb re-called the multiplex PCR reads with MiXCR. Of about 620,000 distinct CDR3 sequences in the sample, 20% to 25% were seen once. Sequenced sample: peripheral blood. This receptor was taken from a woman under 30 with stable Graves' hyperthyroidism. Some clones in this sample may be carry-over from other donors' samples. The chain carries TRBV13 and TRBJ2-2, with D tentatively TRBD1 (6 bases). CDR3 in DNA: TGTGCCAGCAGCCACTGGACAGAGAACACCGGGGAGCTGTTTTTT. Amino acids: CASSHWTENTGELFF. Looking up the rest from reference TRBV13 and TRBJ2-2 gives the full variable domain: AAGVIQSPRHLIKEKRETATLKCYPIPRHDTVYWYQQGPGQDPQFLISFYEKMQSDKGSIPDRFSAQQFSDYHSELNMSSLELGDSALYFCASSHWTENTGELFFGEGSRLTVL.